This TCR beta chain was captured in a study of cytomegalovirus exposure and HLA in healthy donors. A few counts support this clone. It was with 60 Vbeta and 13 Jbeta primers that the PCR ran. Data came from immunoSEQ multiplex PCR; TCRdb stores just in-frame clones and leaves some out. The sample consists of 150,000 to 200,000 clones, around 76% of them appearing once. Germline V lookup: CDR1 SGHRS, CDR2 YFSETQ. The V end was cut by 5 bases, the J end by 7 bases, with 19 bases between. CDR3 size: 14 residues. Specimen: PBMCs. The chain employs TRBV5-1 and TRBJ2-7, with D tentatively TRBD2 (5 bases). The TCR comes from a female donor in good health and CMV-seronegative. This CDR3 is CASSGGNPLGEQYF. CDR3 in DNA: TGCGCCAGCAGTGGAGGTAACCCTCTGGGGGAGCAGTACTTC.